A single T cell receptor beta chain is shown here with its context. The antigen is not known. In the study's own analysis: Filtering of immunoSEQ junctional sequences could not match full-length read filtering. Data came from immunoSEQ multiplex PCR; TCRdb stores just in-frame clones and leaves some out. The D gene and trimming were derived from the DNA, and the V and J assignments and clone size from that table. The sample shows fewer than 600,000 clones, around 75% of them seen only once. Each sample came from a Caucasian adult donor living in Nashville, Tennessee. Trimming cost V 3 bases and J 4 bases, with 2 bases left between them. CDR1 is ENHRY, CDR2 SYGVKD, per germline. The CDR3 consists of 11 residues. This specimen belongs to a study of shared clonotypes between healthy human individuals. Study summary: Samples came from a couple of female and three male donors aged 18 to 49. Findings of the study overall: Sequencing depth was a factor that was expected to affect clonotype sharing among donors.

Sequenced material: PBMCs. The chain recombines TRBV10-3 with TRBJ2-3; the D is unclear. This receptor was obtained from a woman aged 35 to 49 in good health. Some clones in this sample may be carry-over from other donors' samples. The CDR3 DNA sequence: TGTGCCATCAGTGACCCAGATACGCAGTATTTT. Translated, it gives CAISDPDTQYF.